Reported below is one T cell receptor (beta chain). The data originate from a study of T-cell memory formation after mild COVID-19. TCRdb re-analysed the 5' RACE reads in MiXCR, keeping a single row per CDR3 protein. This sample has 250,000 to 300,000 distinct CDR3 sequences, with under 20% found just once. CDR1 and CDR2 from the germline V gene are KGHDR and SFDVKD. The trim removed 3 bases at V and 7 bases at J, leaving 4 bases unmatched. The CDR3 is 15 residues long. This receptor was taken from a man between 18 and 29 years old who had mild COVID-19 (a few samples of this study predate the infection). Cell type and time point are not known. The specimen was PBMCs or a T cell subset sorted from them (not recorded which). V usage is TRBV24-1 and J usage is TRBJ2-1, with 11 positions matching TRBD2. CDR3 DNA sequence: TGTGCCACCAGTGATACTAGCGGGGGTGTGAATGAGCAGTTCTTC. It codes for CATSDTSGGVNEQFF.